Included here is one T cell receptor (beta chain) sequence, with context. TCRdb reanalyzed the PCR reads with MiXCR. The table has about 15,000 clones, about a quarter seen once. The CDR3 is 14 residues long. Per the germline V gene, CDR1 is MDHEN and CDR2 is SYDVKM. Unmatched junction bases numbered 7, after V lost 5 bases and J lost 3 bases. The sample belongs to a study of metastatic and nonmetastatic thyroid tumors. As for the study in general: Comparison of repertoires was carried out across blood and tumor or nodule tissue from malignant and benign thyroid patients.

The entire patient cohort was treatment-naive prior to thyroid surgery. This TCR derives from a female donor with papillary thyroid cancer or a benign thyroid nodule (not recorded which). Some clones in this sample may be carry-over from other donors' samples. The sequencing sample was made of tumor tissue. J is TRBJ2-7 and V is TRBV28; 7 positions agree with TRBD1. The CDR3 is CASSRIGQVYEQYF. CDR3 DNA sequence: TGTGCCAGCAGTAGGATTGGACAGGTCTACGAGCAGTACTTC.